The present entry profiles one TCR beta chain with its context. Germline V lookup: CDR1 LGHDT, CDR2 YNNKEL (reference sequence). The CDR3 is 15 amino acids. V was pared by 4 bases and J by 2 bases, with 4 bases of the junction left unmatched. This sample is part of a study of blood T cell repertoires in COVID-19. The method was immunoSEQ multiplex PCR; TCRdb's version includes in-frame clones alone and lacks a portion of them. The sample has more than 300,000 clones; around 88% are singletons. Sequencing used peripheral blood. The rearrangement joins TRBV3-1 (or the pseudogene TRBV3-2) to TRBJ1-3, with 8 bases aligning to TRBD1. The TCR comes from a woman in her forties or fifties with acute or convalescent COVID-19. The CDR3 nucleotides are TGTGCCAGCAGCCCGGGGACAGGACCTGGAAACACCATATATTTT. Translation: CASSPGTGPGNTIYF.